The present T cell receptor beta chain was sequenced within a study of control samples from healthy donors and cancer patients. TCRdb keeps only in-frame clones here, not all; method: immunoSEQ multiplex PCR. Among 75,000 to 95,000 clones listed, around nine tenths were seen once. The CDR3 covers 16 residues. CDR1 and CDR2 (germline): SNHLY, FYNNEI. J lost 4 bases, V lost 0 bases, and 6 bases had no gene match. The chain recombines TRBV2 with TRBJ2-5; 9 positions match TRBD2. This TCR was recovered from a woman aged 18-29 years in good health. The sample comprised blood. The CDR3 DNA reads TGTGCCAGCAGTGAAGCCGGGCGGGGGGGCCGAGAGACCCAGTACTTC. Protein product: CASSEAGRGGRETQYF.